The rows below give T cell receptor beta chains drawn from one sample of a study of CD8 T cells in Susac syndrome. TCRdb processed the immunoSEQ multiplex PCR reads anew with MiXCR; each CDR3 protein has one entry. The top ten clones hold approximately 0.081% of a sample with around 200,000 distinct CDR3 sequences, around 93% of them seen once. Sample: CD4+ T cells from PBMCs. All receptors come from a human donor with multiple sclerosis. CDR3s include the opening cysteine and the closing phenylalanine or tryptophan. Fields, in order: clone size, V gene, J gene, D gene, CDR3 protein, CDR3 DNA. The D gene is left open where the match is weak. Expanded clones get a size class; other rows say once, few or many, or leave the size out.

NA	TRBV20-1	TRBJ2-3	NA	CSARDWRDAIEDTQYF	TGCAGTGCTAGAGATTGGCGGGACGCGATAGAGGATACGCAGTATTTT
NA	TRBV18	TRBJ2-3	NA	CASSPAMPDTQYF	TGTGCCAGCTCACCGGCTATGCCAGATACGCAGTATTTT
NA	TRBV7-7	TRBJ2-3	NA	CASSSAPGTDTQYF	TGTGCTAGCAGCTCGGCCCCGGGCACAGATACGCAGTATTTT
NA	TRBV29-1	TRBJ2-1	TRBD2	CSSLAGGTGTQQFF	TGCAGCTCCTTAGCGGGGGGCACAGGTACCCAGCAGTTCTTC
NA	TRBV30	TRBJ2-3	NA	CAWTSSDTQYF	TGTGCCTGGACCTCTTCGGATACGCAGTATTTT
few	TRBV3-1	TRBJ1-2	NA	CASSQDRRYGYTF	TGTGCCAGCAGCCAAGATCGGAGGTATGGCTACACCTTC
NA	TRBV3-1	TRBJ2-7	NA	CASSLGVDLHEQYF	TGTGCCAGCAGCCTTGGAGTTGACCTACACGAGCAGTACTTC
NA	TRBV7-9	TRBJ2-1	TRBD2	CASTERGLENNEQFF	TGTGCCAGCACAGAGCGGGGGCTCGAGAACAATGAGCAGTTCTTC
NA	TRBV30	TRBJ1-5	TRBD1	CASEQGANQPQHF	TGTGCCTCGGAGCAGGGGGCAAATCAGCCCCAGCATTTT
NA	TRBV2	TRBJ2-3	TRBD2	CASSAAGGGLDTQYF	TGTGCCAGCAGTGCAGCGGGGGGTGGCCTAGATACGCAGTATTTT
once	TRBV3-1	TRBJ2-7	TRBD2	CASSRDQTSGVKQYF	TGTGCCAGCAGCCGAGACCAGACTAGCGGGGTCAAGCAGTACTTC
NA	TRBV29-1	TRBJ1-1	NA	CSETTGNTEAFF	TGCAGCGAGACCACAGGGAACACTGAAGCTTTCTTT
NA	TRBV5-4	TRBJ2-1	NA	CASSSGGQDNEQFF	TGTGCCAGCAGCTCCGGGGGGCAGGACAATGAGCAGTTCTTC
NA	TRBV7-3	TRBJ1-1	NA	CASSLIMNTEAFF	TGTGCCAGCAGCTTAATAATGAACACTGAAGCTTTCTTT
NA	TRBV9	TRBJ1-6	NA	CASSGGRGPNSPLHF	TGTGCCAGCAGCGGAGGACGGGGTCCCAATTCACCCCTCCACTTT
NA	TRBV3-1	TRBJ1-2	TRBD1	CASTPRGHYGYTF	TGTGCCAGCACCCCGAGGGGGCATTATGGCTACACCTTC
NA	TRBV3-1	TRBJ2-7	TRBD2	CASTPRLAGGPTIYEQYF	TGTGCCAGCACCCCAAGGCTAGCGGGGGGCCCCACGATCTACGAGCAGTACTTC
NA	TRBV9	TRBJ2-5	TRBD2	CASSAMTSGALRETQYF	TGTGCCAGCAGCGCGATGACTAGCGGGGCCTTGAGAGAGACCCAGTACTTC
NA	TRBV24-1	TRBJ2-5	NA	CATSDSLETQYF	TGTGCCACCAGTGATTCCCTGGAGACCCAGTACTTC
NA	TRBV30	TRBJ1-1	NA	CAWRLDNTEAFF	TGTGCCTGGAGGTTGGACAACACTGAAGCTTTCTTT
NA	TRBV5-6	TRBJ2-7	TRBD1	CASSWGTGLEQYF	TGTGCCAGCAGCTGGGGGACAGGCCTCGAGCAGTACTTC
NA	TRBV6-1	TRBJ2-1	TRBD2	CASMGGSSYNEQFF	TGTGCCAGCATGGGGGGGAGCTCCTACAATGAGCAGTTCTTC
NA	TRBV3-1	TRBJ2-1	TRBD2	CASSQGLADPSVF	TGTGCCAGCAGCCAAGGACTAGCGGATCCTTCGGTCTTC
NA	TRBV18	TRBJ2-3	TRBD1	CASSLQGARDTQYF	TGTGCCAGCTCACTACAGGGGGCGCGGGATACGCAGTATTTT
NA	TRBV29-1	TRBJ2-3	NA	CSVGKPDTQYF	TGCAGCGTTGGTAAGCCAGATACGCAGTATTTT
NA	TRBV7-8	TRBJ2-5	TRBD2	CASSPDSAAGGQETQYF	TGTGCCAGCAGCCCCGATTCGGCCGCGGGGGGGCAAGAGACCCAGTACTTC
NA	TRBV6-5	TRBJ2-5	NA	CASSRWGSGETQYF	TGTGCCAGCAGCCGGTGGGGCTCGGGGGAGACCCAGTACTTC
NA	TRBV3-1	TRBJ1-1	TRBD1	CASSQEDRTNTEAFF	TGTGCCAGCAGCCAAGAGGACAGGACGAACACTGAAGCTTTCTTT
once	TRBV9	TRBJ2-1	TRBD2	CASSVAYSSGGYNEQFF	TGTGCCAGCAGCGTAGCTTATTCTAGCGGTGGTTACAATGAGCAGTTCTTC
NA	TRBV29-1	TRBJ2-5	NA	CSAKDSVETQYF	TGCAGCGCCAAAGACTCGGTTGAGACCCAGTACTTC
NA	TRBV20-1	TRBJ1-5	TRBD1	CSAREGTGGQPQHF	TGCAGTGCTAGAGAGGGGACAGGGGGACAGCCCCAGCATTTT
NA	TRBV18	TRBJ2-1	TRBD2	CASSPGEPGGGEQFF	TGTGCCAGCTCACCCGGGGAGCCAGGCGGGGGTGAGCAGTTCTTC
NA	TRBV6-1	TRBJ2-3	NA	CASRGDFTDTQYF	TGTGCCAGCAGGGGGGACTTCACAGATACGCAGTATTTT